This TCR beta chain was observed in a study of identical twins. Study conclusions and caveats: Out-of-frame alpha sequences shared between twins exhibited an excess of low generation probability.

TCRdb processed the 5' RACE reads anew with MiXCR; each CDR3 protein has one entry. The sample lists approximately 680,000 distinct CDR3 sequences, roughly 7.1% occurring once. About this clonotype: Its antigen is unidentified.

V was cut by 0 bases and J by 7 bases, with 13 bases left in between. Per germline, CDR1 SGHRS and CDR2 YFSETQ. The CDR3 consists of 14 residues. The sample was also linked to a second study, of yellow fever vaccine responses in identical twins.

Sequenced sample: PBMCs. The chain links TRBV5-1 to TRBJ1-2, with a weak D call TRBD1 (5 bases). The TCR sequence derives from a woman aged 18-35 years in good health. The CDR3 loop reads CASSLAGWGSGYTF. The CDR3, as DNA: TGCGCCAGCAGCTTGGCCGGGTGGGGCTCTGGCTACACCTTC. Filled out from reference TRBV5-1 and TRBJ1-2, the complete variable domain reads KAGVTQTPRYLIKTRGQQVTLSCSPISGHRSVSWYQQTPGQGLQFLFEYFSETQRNKGNFPGRFSGRQFSNSRSEMNVSTLELGDSALYLCASSLAGWGSGYTFGSGTRLTVV.